Shown below are 9 T cell receptor beta chains from a single sample sequenced in a study of shared clonotypes between healthy human individuals. Clones were read by immunoSEQ multiplex PCR, and TCRdb kept only the in-frame ones, dropping some. The sample records more than 1.2 million clones, about 98.5% being singletons. The sample taken for sequencing was naive CD4+ T cells sorted from blood. Subset indicated: CD45RA+ positively selected. The receptor source for this set is a man aged 30 to 45 in good health.

The V call is TRBV7-6, the J call TRBJ2-5; perhaps TRBD1 as D (6 bases). The germline CDR1 and CDR2 sequences are SGHVS and FNYEAQ. The CDR3 spans 12 residues. Trimming cost V 5 bases and J 5 bases, with 9 bases left between them. Here the CDR3 DNA reads TGTGCCAGCAGCGGGGGCGGTGAGACCCAGTACTTC. Protein: CASSGGGETQYF.

The chain recombines TRBV6-5 with TRBJ2-7, with 9 bases that match TRBD1. Looked up from germline, CDR1 is MNHEY and CDR2 is SVGAGI. V gave up 6 bases and J gave up 7 bases; unmatched junction bases: 10. The CDR3 has 14 residues. The CDR3 sequence is CASRRTGALLEQYF. For the CDR3, the DNA is TGTGCCAGCAGGCGGACAGGGGCCCTGCTGGAGCAGTACTTC.

With respect to this clone: Other DNA variants within this sample encode the same CDR3. The rearrangement links TRBV6-1 to TRBJ1-1; no definite D call. The CDR3 runs 13 residues. Germline CDR1 MNHNS, CDR2 SASEGT. Trimming took 1 base from V and 0 from J, leaving 3 bases between them. The CDR3 DNA reads TGTGCCAGCAGTGAAGTTGTGAACACTGAAGCTTTCTTT. Translation gives CASSEVVNTEAFF.

The chain carries TRBV10-3 and TRBJ2-5, with TRBD1 matching over 8 bases. After removal of 4 bases from V and 5 bases from J, the junction contained 15 bases not matched to a gene. The CDR3 runs to 17 residues. Germline-derived CDR1 and CDR2 are ENHRY and SYGVKD. CDR3 nucleotide sequence: TGTGCCATCAGTGTGGGAGTCACAGGCACAGGGGGTGAGACCCAGTACTTC. Amino acids: CAISVGVTGTGGETQYF.

This chain links TRBV2 with TRBJ2-3, with TRBD2 matching 10 bases. The CDR3 runs 17 residues. The germline CDR1 and CDR2 sequences are SNHLY and FYNNEI. The V and J ends lost 6 bases and 6 bases, in that order; junction bases with no gene match: 15. CDR3: CASRRQAGGPGVDTQYF. CDR3 in DNA: TGTGCCAGCAGAAGGCAAGCGGGAGGGCCGGGCGTTGATACGCAGTATTTT.

This clone was observed once. This chain links TRBV5-1 with TRBJ2-1, with 7 bases lining up with TRBD2. V lost 4 bases, J lost 5 bases, and 18 bases stayed unmatched. This CDR3 spans 18 amino acids. The germline gives CDR1 SGHRS, CDR2 YFSETQ. The CDR3 reads CASSALKGDLAANNEQFF. CDR3 nucleotides: TGCGCCAGCAGCGCCCTCAAAGGAGATCTAGCGGCCAACAATGAGCAGTTCTTC.

The chain recombines TRBV6-5 with TRBJ2-2; D is undetermined. In germline, CDR1 is MNHEY, CDR2 SVGAGI. Trimming left V 0 bases short and J 4 bases short, with 3 bases between. The CDR3 covers 13 residues. The CDR3: CASSYSPTGELFF. Here the CDR3 DNA reads TGTGCCAGCAGTTACTCGCCCACCGGGGAGCTGTTTTTT.

V and J are TRBV15 and TRBJ2-5; TRBD1 matches 10 bases. Germline assignment: CDR1 LNHNV and CDR2 YYDKDF (reference sequence). This CDR3 region has 16 residues. The V segment lost 1 base and the J segment 5 bases; nucleotides outside the gene matches: 7. CDR3 nucleotide sequence: TGTGCCACCAGCAGAGGGTGGGGGACAGGGGAGGAGACCCAGTACTTC. This translates into CATSRGWGTGEETQYF.

The V call is TRBV6-1, the J call TRBJ2-7; possible D gene TRBD1, 6 bases. This CDR3 comprises 15 residues. The germline V gene encodes CDR1 MNHNS and CDR2 SASEGT. The ends were cut back, 2 bases at V and 1 base at J, with 12 bases in the middle. The CDR3 DNA reads TGTGCCAGCAGTGAAAAGGGAACAGGGTCCTACGAGCAGTACTTC. Residues: CASSEKGTGSYEQYF.